A selection of T cell receptor beta chains follows, all from one sample in a study of shared clonotypes between healthy human individuals. The assay was immunoSEQ multiplex PCR, and TCRdb's table has in-frame clones only and misses some. The table shows about 2.4 million clones, with approximately 94% occurring only once. Sample: naive CD4+ T cells sorted from blood. The receptors shown here come from a man aged 18 to 30 in good health. CDR3s leave out the opening cysteine and the closing phenylalanine or tryptophan.

TRBJ2-7 TRBV29-1 SVAGHLSYEQY
TRBJ2-7 TRBV11-2 ASSSHGGSSYEQY
TRBJ2-2 TRBV5-6 ASSLVDRNTGELF
TRBJ2-3 TRBV6-5 ASRFFDTQY
TRBJ2-1 TRBV7-3 ASSRDRGYEQF
TRBJ2-2 TRBV2 ASSQEANTGELF
TRBJ1-2 TRBV27 ASRRGRSYGYT
TRBJ2-6 TRBV7-3 ASTLSPPGTGANVLT
TRBJ1-2 TRBV19 ASSRDVLNYGYT
TRBJ2-7 TRBV19 LSSGEDEQY
TRBJ2-2 TRBV30 AWTRTGGGYVGELF
TRBJ2-1 TRBV27 ATCGGDYSSVF
TRBJ2-5 TRBV6-1 ASTWGQGKETQY
TRBJ2-1 TRBV21-1 ASSKRLGQGDYNEQF
TRBJ2-5 TRBV7-7 ASSLLAGGLGETQY
TRBJ2-7 TRBV1 TSSSRGLEAYEQY
NA TRBV28 ASSLSSTAPYEQY
TRBJ2-7 TRBV25-1 ASIGSYEQY
TRBJ2-7 TRBV7-9 ASSLHSGRQNEQY
TRBJ1-2 TRBV15 ATSRDGQGAGGYT
TRBJ1-3 TRBV6-5 ASSYSTASGNTIY
TRBJ2-7 TRBV4-1 ASSQVFGTGTLYEQY
TRBJ2-1 TRBV20-1 SASNNEQF
TRBJ1-6 TRBV5-1 ASGGQDNSPLH
TRBJ2-1 TRBV18 ASSPGQGAGEQF
TRBJ2-7 TRBV11-2 ASSLLTSPGDRDYEQY
TRBJ2-3 TRBV2 ASSGGGLPNTQY
TRBJ2-5 TRBV5-6 ASSLFRQETQY
TRBJ2-7 TRBV6-5 ASSYRDRGHYEQY
TRBJ2-3 TRBV11-2 ASSSGSRGADTQY
TRBJ2-1 TRBV19 ASREGARNEQF
TRBJ2-7 TRBV5-1 ASSLSEGAYEQY
TRBJ2-7 TRBV4-3 ASSQDVGGRAIGEQY
TRBJ1-4 TRBV25-1 ASSVRQATNEKLF
TRBJ1-1 TRBV6-6 AITSGVNTEAF
TRBJ2-7 TRBV5-4 ASSLGNRGSSYEQY
TRBJ2-5 TRBV5-4 ASGTTGGETQY
TRBJ1-1 TRBV7-2 ASSLGGATEAF
TRBJ2-2 TRBV5-5 ASSPSLAGGTGELF
TRBJ2-7 TRBV5-6 ASGLGSYEQY
TRBJ2-2 TRBV19 ASSIAKTGAGELF
TRBJ2-7 TRBV27 ASSNTGGSYEQY
TRBJ1-3 TRBV5-4 ASSRRAGNTIY
TRBJ1-1 TRBV6-6 ASENRGLNTEAF
TRBJ1-6 TRBV13 ASSSLGTVNSPLH
TRBJ2-1 TRBV6-1 ASSEKRGGVPYNEQF
TRBJ1-1 TRBV7-2 ASSSPQGNTEAF
TRBJ2-2 TRBV27 ASSLSGLGELF
TRBJ2-3 TRBV7-3 ASSVFSSSGGTDTQY
TRBJ1-2 TRBV5-6 ASSLFGTGGGYT
TRBJ2-4 TRBV10-2 ASSEDRPAKNIQY